The sequence of this T cell receptor (beta chain) was determined in a study of tumor-infiltrating lymphocytes in primary liver carcinoma. The germline gives CDR1 MNHNS, CDR2 SASEGT. The CDR3 contains 15 residues. A constant-region primer served to make TCR beta cDNA from about 500 ng total RNA. Researchers made the TCR beta libraries by running three nested multiplex PCR rounds with slightly modified ARM-PCR. Use of TRBV1-TRBV30 forward primers with a C-beta reverse primer characterized the first two PCR rounds, which lasted roughly 11 cycles each. TCRdb processed the multiplex PCR reads anew with MiXCR; each CDR3 protein has one entry. The table records 75,000 to 90,000 distinct CDR3 sequences, 72% of them present only once. Total RNA and DNA came together from about 19-30 mg of bulk tissue without cell sorting. Turning to this clonotype: Germline and junction disagree at one end, which may indicate a read error.

The chain joins TRBV6-1 to TRBJ2-7, with 7 bases aligning to TRBD2. The sequencing sample was made of liver tumor tissue from sampling region 1. The subset is: tumor region T1, superior pole. The origin of this receptor is a man in his forties or fifties with primary liver carcinoma and hepatitis B virus infection. The CDR3 DNA reads TGTGCCAGCATTGAAGAAGCGGGATCTTCCTACGAACAGTACTTC. Its translation: CASIEEAGSSYEQYF.